This T cell receptor beta chain was recovered during a study of blood T cell repertoires in COVID-19. Turning to the study itself: From the United States, Italy and Spain came samples of acute and convalescent COVID-19.

Libraries were prepared by immunoSEQ multiplex PCR; TCRdb keeps only in-frame clonotypes and omits some of them. The table has 55,000 to 75,000 clones, around 77% seen once; the top ten hold 20% to 25%. J was trimmed by 5 bases and V by 9 bases; bases with no gene match: 4. Germline V gives CDR1 MDHEN, CDR2 SYDVKM. The CDR3 runs to 11 residues. The sequenced sample consisted of peripheral blood. The sequence was collected from a man older than 75 with active or convalescent COVID-19. The chain uses TRBV28 and TRBJ2-7; 7 positions agree with TRBD1. The chain's CDR3 is CASRQGHEQYF. The CDR3 DNA sequence: TGTGCCAGTAGACAGGGTCACGAGCAGTACTTC. The full variable domain, in which reference TRBV28 and TRBJ2-7 provide the parts outside the CDR3, is DVKVTQSSRYLVKRTGEKVFLECVQDMDHENMFWYRQDPGLGLRLIYFSYDVKMKEKGDIPEGYSVSREKKERFSLILESASTNQTSMYLCASRQGHEQYFGPGTRLTVT.